This TCR beta chain was recovered during a study of cytotoxic CD8 clonotypes in ibrutinib-treated CLL. Study details: For this cohort, patients were some eleven relapsed/refractory and 15 treatment-naive, while 17 to 18 were IGHV unmutated. Partial response was seen in around 24 patients and complete response in 2; after median roughly 66 months, about 14 stayed remitted, roughly twelve progressed.

The sample holds a few counts of this clone. Roughly 2 micrograms of genomic DNA from cryopreserved PBMCs went into TCR beta libraries. Depths of 1 in 200,000 to 1 in 1 million T cells were the sequencing target. The protocol was immunoSEQ multiplex PCR, while the TCRdb copy is restricted to in-frame clones and leaves out a portion. The table includes roughly 180,000 clones, under 90% detected once. This CDR3 comprises 14 residues. CDR1 SGHDT and CDR2 YYEEEE come from the germline V gene. V lost 4 bases, J lost 6 bases, and 13 bases lay in between. The chain recombines TRBV5-6 with TRBJ1-4, with unresolved D. The sequence came from a human donor with chronic lymphocytic leukemia. The starting material was PBMCs, obtained after 24 months of ibrutinib treatment. CDR3 nucleotides: TGTGCCAGCAGCCGACTGCAAGGGTATGAAAAACTGTTTTTT. As protein: CASSRLQGYEKLFF.